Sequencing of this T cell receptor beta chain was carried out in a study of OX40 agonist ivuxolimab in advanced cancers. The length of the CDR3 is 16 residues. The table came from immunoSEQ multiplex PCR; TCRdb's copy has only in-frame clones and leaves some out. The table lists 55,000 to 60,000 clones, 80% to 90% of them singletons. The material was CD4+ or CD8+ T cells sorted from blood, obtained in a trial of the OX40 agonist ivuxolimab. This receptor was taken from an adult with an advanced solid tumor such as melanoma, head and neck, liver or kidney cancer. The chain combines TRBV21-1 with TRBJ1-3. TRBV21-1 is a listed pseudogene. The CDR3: CASTNRGDVTGNTIYF. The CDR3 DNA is TGTGCCAGCACCAACCGGGGGGACGTAACTGGAAACACCATATATTTT.